A single sample is the source of the 18 T cell receptor beta chains below, sequenced in a study of breast tumors, draining lymph nodes, adjacent tissues. TCRdb re-called the multiplex PCR reads with MiXCR, one entry per CDR3 protein. The data show around 230,000 distinct CDR3 sequences, less than 40% seen once. Axillary draining lymph nodes of breast cancer patients supplied the node samples. Specimen: axillary lymph node tissue. These receptors came from a female donor with breast cancer. Some clones in this sample may be carry-over from other donors' samples.

The sample holds many counts of this clonotype. This sequence joins TRBV7-2 and TRBJ2-1; D might be TRBD2 (6 bases). V shed 1 base and J shed 2 bases, with 18 bases lying between them. The CDR3 loop spans 18 amino acids. Germline loops: CDR1 SGHTA, CDR2 FQGNSA. The CDR3 bases are TGTGCCAGCAGCTTAGTCCCGTTGACTAGAAAGGCCTACAATGAGCAGTTCTTC. Residues: CASSLVPLTRKAYNEQFF.

This clonotype turned up a few times. The V gene is TRBV11-2, the J gene TRBJ2-1, with D perhaps given as TRBD1 or TRBD2 (7 bases each). Germline CDR1 is SGHAT and CDR2 is FQNNGV. This CDR3 comprises 15 residues. Trimming took off 5 bases at V and 3 bases at J, with 14 bases between the two ends. CDR3 bases: TGTGCCAGCAGCCAGGGGGGGCTGATCTACAATGAGCAGTTCTTC. This codes for CASSQGGLIYNEQFF. The full variable domain, with the rest looked up from reference TRBV11-2 and TRBJ2-1, is EAGVAQSPRYKIIEKRQSVAFWCNPISGHATLYWYQQILGQGPKLLIQFQNNGVVDDSQLPKDRFSAERLKGVDSTLKIQPAKLEDSAVYLCASSQGGLIYNEQFFGPGTRLTVL.

The CDR3 protein is CASNIGQGTDTQYF. CDR3 in DNA: TGTGCCAGTAACATTGGACAGGGAACAGATACGCAGTATTTT. The rearrangement uses TRBV19 and TRBJ2-3, with 8 bases lining up with TRBD1. The CDR3 length is 14 residues. V lost 7 bases to trimming and J lost 3 bases; unmatched junction nucleotides: 6. CDR1 is LNHDA and CDR2 is SQIVND in the germline V gene (reference sequence).

This clonotype was counted at least ten times. The chain joins TRBV19 to TRBJ2-5; tentatively, D is TRBD1 (5 bases). The V and J ends lost 6 bases and 3 bases respectively, with 14 bases between them. The CDR3 has 14 amino acids. Per germline, CDR1 LNHDA and CDR2 SQIVND (reference sequence). The CDR3, as DNA: TGTGCCAGTAGCTCATACAGGAGAGAAGAGACCCAGTACTTC. Translating it yields CASSSYRREETQYF.

This clonotype was recorded many times. The chain couples TRBV19 to TRBJ1-3; D is ambiguous. Between the trimmed V and J ends, which lost 3 bases and 0 bases, there was a span of 12 bases. CDR1 is LNHDA, CDR2 SQIVND, per germline (reference sequence). This CDR3 has 16 residues. DNA for the CDR3: TGTGCCAGTAGTATGAAGATAGTCTACTCTGGAAACACCATATATTTT. This gives the protein CASSMKIVYSGNTIYF. Drawing the rest from reference TRBV19 and TRBJ1-3, the complete variable domain is DGGITQSPKYLFRKEGQNVTLSCEQNLNHDAMYWYRQDPGQGLRLIYYSQIVNDFQKGDIAEGYSVSREKKESFPLTVTSAQKNPTAFYLCASSMKIVYSGNTIYFGEGSWLTVV.

This clonotype was observed a few times. V and J are TRBV9 and TRBJ2-5, with 9 positions matching TRBD2. Germline CDR1 and CDR2: SGDLS and YYNGEE. The V gene end was trimmed by 4 bases and the J gene end by 1 base; junction bases not matched to a gene: 20. CDR3 length: 20 amino acids. The chain's CDR3 is CASSPSRLADHLPLQETQYF. The CDR3 nucleotides are TGTGCCAGCAGCCCCTCTCGACTAGCGGACCATCTTCCACTCCAAGAGACCCAGTACTTC.

With respect to this clonotype: This CDR3 is missing its conserved last phenylalanine or tryptophan, likely due to a read error. The chain uses TRBV4-2 and TRBJ2-1, with TRBD2 matching 16 bases. Germline-derived CDR1 and CDR2 are LGHNA and YNFKEQ. This CDR3 comprises 18 residues. The J segment lost 7 bases and the V segment lost 1 base, leaving 7 bases of the junction unmatched. CDR3 residues: CASSQAGLAGGRVNEQFL. The CDR3 coding sequence is TGTGCCAGCAGCCAAGCGGGACTAGCGGGAGGGAGAGTGAATGAGCAGTTCCTC.

Many counts were recorded for this clonotype. The V call is TRBV6-1, the J call TRBJ2-7; no firm D call. Germline CDR1 and CDR2: MNHNS and SASEGT. The CDR3 is 10 amino acids. The V gene lost 6 bases and the J gene lost 3 bases, with 3 bases spanning the gap. The CDR3 here is CASRNYEQYF. The DNA of the CDR3 is TGTGCCAGCAGGAACTACGAGCAGTACTTC.

This clonotype was seen ten or more times. V is TRBV15 and J is TRBJ2-2; a possible D gene is TRBD1 (5 bases). This CDR3 contains 14 residues. Germline V gene data show CDR1 as LNHNV and CDR2 as YYDKDF (reference sequence). The germline V and J ends were trimmed by 1 base and 7 bases, with 10 bases remaining between them. CDR3 protein: CATSRGGDIGELFF. CDR3 DNA sequence: TGTGCCACCAGCAGAGGGGGCGATATCGGGGAGCTGTTTTTT.

This clonotype showed up many times. The chain has TRBV29-1 and TRBJ2-3; 7 bases align to TRBD2. This CDR3 is 15 amino acids long. From germline, CDR1 is SQVTM and CDR2 ANQGSEA. The ends lost 5 bases at V and 0 bases at J; junction bases unmatched: 8. CDR3 nucleotide sequence: TGCAGCGTTTCGAGCGGGATACCTAGCACAGATACGCAGTATTTT. Its protein is CSVSSGIPSTDTQYF.

V and J are TRBV7-2 and TRBJ2-1; TRBD2 might be the D (7 bases). Germline CDR1 is SGHTA and CDR2 is FQGNSA. V dropped 5 bases and J dropped 0 bases, with 20 bases sitting between them. This CDR3 region has 18 residues. In DNA, the CDR3 is TGTGCCAGCAGCGCGAGGACTAGGGGGGTCAGCTCCTACAATGAGCAGTTCTTC. Its protein is CASSARTRGVSSYNEQFF.

On this clonotype itself: The missing conserved phenylalanine or tryptophan at the end of this CDR3 makes a read error likely. It is unclear where the CDR3 begins or ends on the DNA, so no DNA is shown, and the CDR3 is as TCRdb lists it. The V and J genes are TRBV11-1 and TRBJ2-1; TRBD1, the table's D call, lacks a check against the DNA. CDR1 SGHAT and CDR2 FQDESV come from the germline V gene (reference sequence). The CDR3 is 9 residues long, counting both termini. CDR3 protein: CASSLVKGV.

Many counts were recorded for this clonotype. The genes are TRBV6-1 and TRBJ2-7, with D hard to call. V was cut by 2 bases and J by 3 bases, with 8 bases left in between. The CDR3 has 13 residues. The V gene's germline CDR1 is MNHNS and CDR2 SASEGT. In nucleotides, the CDR3 is TGTGCCAGCAGTGAAATGGGGTTCTACGAGCAGTACTTC. Residues: CASSEMGFYEQYF.

This clonotype was observed a handful of times. One end of the junction varies from germline; a read error may be responsible. V is TRBV30 and J is TRBJ2-6; perhaps TRBD2 as D (5 bases). CDR1 and CDR2 (germline): GTSNPN, SVGIG (reference sequence). CDR3 length equals 16 residues. In DNA form, the CDR3 reads TGTGCCTGGAGTGTACGGGGTGCGAGTGGGACCAACGTCCTGACTTTC. It translates to CAWSVRGASGTNVLTF.

The J gene is TRBJ2-5, the V gene TRBV12-3 or TRBV12-4; D unresolved. This CDR3 has 12 residues. Trimming pared 5 bases from V and 8 bases from J, leaving 12 bases between. As DNA, the CDR3 is TGTGCCAGCAGTGACCCCGGTGGTACCCAGTACTTC. It encodes CASSDPGGTQYF.

This clonotype has a handful of counts. Without the conserved terminal phenylalanine or tryptophan, this CDR3 likely stems from a read error. V usage is TRBV14 and J usage is TRBJ2-1, with D tentatively TRBD1 (5 bases). V was shortened by 2 bases and J by 9 bases, with 11 bases between the two germline ends. CDR1 is SGHDN and CDR2 is FVKESK in the germline V gene. The CDR3 has 13 residues. The CDR3 protein is CASSQQQVLEQFS. CDR3 nucleotide sequence: TGTGCCAGCAGCCAACAACAGGTTCTTGAGCAGTTCTCC.

The genes are TRBV29-1 and TRBJ2-7, with a weak D call TRBD1 (5 bases). V was shortened by 3 bases and J by 1 base, with 13 bases between the two germline ends. Germline lookup yields CDR1 SQVTM and CDR2 ANQGSEA. The CDR3 spans 14 residues. CDR3 nucleotide sequence: TGCAGCGTTGATGTCACCTCAGGGTCCTACGAGCAGTACTTC. Protein sequence: CSVDVTSGSYEQYF.

Concerning this clonotype: A much larger clone sits a single nucleotide away, making a read error possible. The J gene is TRBJ2-3, the V gene TRBV19; TRBD1 is a possible D gene (6 bases). Germline V gene sequence: CDR1 LNHDA, CDR2 SQIVND (reference sequence). The CDR3 covers 14 residues. In DNA form, the CDR3 reads TGTGCCAGTACCAGGGGAATAGTATCAGATACGCGGTATTTT. The encoded protein is CASTRGIVSDTRYF.